This is a list of T cell receptor beta chains from one sample in a study of cytomegalovirus exposure and HLA in healthy donors. Data came from immunoSEQ multiplex PCR; TCRdb stores just in-frame clones and leaves some out. The data show around 190,000 clones, more than 75% seen once. The specimen was PBMCs. These receptors were taken from a woman younger than 30 in good health and CMV-seronegative. Each CDR3 is given with its conserved first and last residue. Each record gives: D gene, J gene, V gene, clone size, CDR3 protein. A D gene is named only where the DNA matches it firmly. Clone size is not always given. Where it is, it says once, few, many or a class for expanded clones.

D gene: -
J gene: TRBJ1-1
V gene: TRBV30
clone size: -
CDR3 protein: CAWGAGWDTEAFF

D gene: -
J gene: TRBJ1-1
V gene: TRBV6-5
clone size: once
CDR3 protein: CASSLGAVMNTEAFF

D gene: TRBD1
J gene: TRBJ1-1
V gene: TRBV19
clone size: -
CDR3 protein: CASRLGTDPLNTEAFF

D gene: -
J gene: TRBJ1-5
V gene: TRBV6-4
clone size: few
CDR3 protein: CASSVGDNQPQHF

D gene: TRBD2
J gene: TRBJ2-3
V gene: TRBV27
clone size: -
CDR3 protein: CASSYLLRTSGSTDTQYF

D gene: TRBD1
J gene: TRBJ2-4
V gene: TRBV14
clone size: -
CDR3 protein: CASSLRGLKNIQYF

D gene: -
J gene: TRBJ1-2
V gene: TRBV13
clone size: -
CDR3 protein: CASSTPGNYGYTF

D gene: TRBD1
J gene: TRBJ2-5
V gene: TRBV6-5
clone size: -
CDR3 protein: CASRGQGFQETQYF

D gene: -
J gene: TRBJ2-3
V gene: TRBV29-1
clone size: -
CDR3 protein: CSAERSGSSTDTQYF

D gene: TRBD2
J gene: TRBJ2-1
V gene: TRBV13
clone size: -
CDR3 protein: CASSLPGGYNEQFF

D gene: -
J gene: TRBJ2-7
V gene: TRBV23-1
clone size: -
CDR3 protein: CASSQFTPAIGSYEQYF

D gene: -
J gene: TRBJ1-1
V gene: TRBV5-1
clone size: -
CDR3 protein: CASSLAVGGTEAFF

D gene: -
J gene: TRBJ2-1
V gene: TRBV6-6
clone size: -
CDR3 protein: CASRRSDEQFF

D gene: TRBD1
J gene: TRBJ2-1
V gene: TRBV29-1
clone size: once
CDR3 protein: CSVEDGRGQGYNEQFF

D gene: -
J gene: TRBJ2-5
V gene: TRBV4-1
clone size: -
CDR3 protein: CASSLLPGVQETQYF

D gene: TRBD1
J gene: TRBJ2-6
V gene: TRBV6-1
clone size: -
CDR3 protein: CASSVGGTGANVLTF

D gene: TRBD1
J gene: TRBJ2-3
V gene: TRBV27
clone size: -
CDR3 protein: CASSLGTGGANTQYF

D gene: TRBD1
J gene: TRBJ1-2
V gene: TRBV5-1
clone size: -
CDR3 protein: CASSRQGAGYGYTF